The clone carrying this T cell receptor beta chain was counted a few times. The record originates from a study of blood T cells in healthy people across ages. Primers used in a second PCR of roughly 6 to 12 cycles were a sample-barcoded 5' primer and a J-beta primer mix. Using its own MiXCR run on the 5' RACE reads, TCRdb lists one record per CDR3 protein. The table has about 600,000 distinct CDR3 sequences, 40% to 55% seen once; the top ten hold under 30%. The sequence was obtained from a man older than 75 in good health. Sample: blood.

CDR3 DNA sequence: TGTGCCAGCAGCGAACAGGGACGGAACACTGAAGCTTTCTTT. Amino acid sequence: CASSEQGRNTEAFF. The chain has TRBV7-2 and TRBJ1-1; D perhaps matches TRBD1 (6 bases). The CDR3 is 14 residues long. Per germline, CDR1 SGHTA and CDR2 FQGNSA. V lost 5 bases and J 1 base, leaving 11 bases between the germline ends.